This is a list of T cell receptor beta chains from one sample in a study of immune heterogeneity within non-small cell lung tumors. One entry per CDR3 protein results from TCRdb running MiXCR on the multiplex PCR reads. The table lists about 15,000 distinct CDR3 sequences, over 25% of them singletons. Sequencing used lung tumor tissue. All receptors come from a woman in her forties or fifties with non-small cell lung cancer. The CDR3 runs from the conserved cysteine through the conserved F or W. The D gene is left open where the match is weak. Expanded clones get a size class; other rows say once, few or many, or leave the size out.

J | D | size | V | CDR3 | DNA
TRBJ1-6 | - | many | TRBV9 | CASSETENNSPLHF | TGTGCCAGCAGCGAGACAGAAAATAATTCACCCCTCCACTTT
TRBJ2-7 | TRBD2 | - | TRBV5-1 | CASSLGFLAGGSEQYF | TGCGCCAGCAGCTTGGGTTTTCTAGCGGGAGGTTCGGAGCAGTACTTC
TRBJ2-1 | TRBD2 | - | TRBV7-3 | CASSSGTSGNEQFF | TGTGCCAGCAGCTCAGGGACTAGCGGCAATGAGCAGTTCTTC
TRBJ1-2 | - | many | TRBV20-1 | CSARVATGFYGYTF | TGCAGTGCTAGAGTCGCCACAGGGTTCTATGGCTACACCTTC
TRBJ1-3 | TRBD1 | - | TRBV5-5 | CASSEDRSSGNTIYF | TGTGCCAGCAGTGAGGACAGGAGCTCTGGAAACACCATATATTTT
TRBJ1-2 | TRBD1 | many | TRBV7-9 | CASIRGGTGYGYTF | TGTGCCAGCATCAGGGGGGGCACAGGCTATGGCTACACCTTC
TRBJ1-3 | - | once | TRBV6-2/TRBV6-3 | CASSSPRPLGTGNTIYF | TGTGCCAGCAGTTCCCCTAGGCCCCTGGGGACTGGAAACACCATATATTTT
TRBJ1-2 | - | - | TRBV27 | CASSLNGDRYGYTF | TGTGCCAGCAGTTTAAACGGAGACCGCTATGGCTACACCTTC
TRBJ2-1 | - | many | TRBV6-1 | CASKSPGVHEQFF | TGTGCCAGCAAATCTCCAGGGGTGCATGAGCAGTTCTTC
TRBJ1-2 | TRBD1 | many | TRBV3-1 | CASRPPGQENSGYTF | TGTGCCAGCAGACCCCCGGGACAGGAGAATTCCGGCTACACCTTC
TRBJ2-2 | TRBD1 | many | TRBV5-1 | CASSSRTGDDTGELFF | TGCGCCAGCAGCAGCCGGACAGGGGACGACACCGGGGAGCTGTTTTTT
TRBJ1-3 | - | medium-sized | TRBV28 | CASSPLNEGASISGNTIYF | TGTGCCAGCAGTCCCCTGAACGAGGGAGCTAGCATCTCTGGAAACACCATATATTTT
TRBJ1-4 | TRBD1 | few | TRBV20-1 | CSASGQAANEKLFF | TGCAGTGCTAGTGGACAGGCTGCTAATGAAAAACTGTTTTTT